This paragraph covers one T cell receptor beta chain sequence. The antigen is unknown. The libraries were made with immunoSEQ version 4 in survey mode. Measured with immunoSEQ multiplex PCR; TCRdb has only the in-frame clones, and not every one. The table includes roughly 32,000 clones, 65% to 90% detected once. Overlapping HIV-1 Gag 15-mer peptides at roughly 1 ug per peptide per mL were used. CD40L-negative CD69-negative CD45RO-high memory CD4+ T cells were sorted as populations depleted of antigen-responding cells. CDR1 and CDR2 from the germline V gene are MNHEY and SVGAGI. The length of the CDR3 is 13 residues. V shed 6 bases, J shed 4 bases, and the junction held 4 bases outside the gene matches. The data were obtained in a study of persistence of HIV-infected CD4 T cells. General study findings and limits: CMV- and Gag-responding cells had lower TCRbeta richness than CD3/CD28-responding cells. Antigen-responding cells were enriched for degenerate expanded CDR3beta sequences.

The sequencing here drew on CD4+ T cells sorted from PBMCs after approximately 20-hour stimulation, taken from a patient who received antiretroviral therapy. The TCR comes from an adult woman with HIV who was CMV-seropositive. The V call is TRBV6-5, the J call TRBJ1-2; TRBD1 aligns across 8 bases. Written as DNA, the CDR3 is TGTGCCAGCAGCTTCGACAGGGGCTATGGCTACACCTTC. Protein product: CASSFDRGYGYTF.